This passage covers 8 T cell receptor beta chains from one sample sequenced in a study of blood T cell repertoires in COVID-19. The data were produced by immunoSEQ multiplex PCR, yet TCRdb's version contains in-frame clones alone and is incomplete. The profile shows 130,000 or so clones, about 86% of them singletons. The material sequenced was peripheral blood. The origin of the receptors is a woman between 55 and 75 years old with acute or convalescent COVID-19.

This sequence joins TRBV11-3 and TRBJ2-7, with D perhaps TRBD2 (5 bases). This CDR3 contains 11 residues. CDR1 is SGHNT and CDR2 is YENEEA in the germline V gene. Trimming stripped 5 bases from V and 4 bases from J, with 6 bases between. The DNA of the CDR3 is TGTGCCAGCAGCAGAGGGTACGAGCAGTACTTC. Its translation is CASSRGYEQYF.

This clone turned up a few times. The CDR3 reads CASSLDDSPNTGELFF. The CDR3 DNA reads TGTGCCAGCAGCTTAGACGACAGCCCGAACACCGGGGAGCTGTTTTTT. This rearrangement joins TRBV7-9 to TRBJ2-2; tentative D call: TRBD1 (5 bases). Trimming left V 1 base short and J 0 bases short, with 9 bases between. This CDR3 spans 16 amino acids. Germline V gene data show CDR1 as SEHNR and CDR2 as FQNEAQ (reference sequence). Full variable domain (missing parts from reference TRBV7-9 and TRBJ2-2): DTGVSQNPRHKITKRGQNVTFRCDPISEHNRLYWYRQTLGQGPEFLTYFQNEAQLEKSRLLSDRFSAERPKGSFSTLEIQRTEQGDSAMYLCASSLDDSPNTGELFFGEGSRLTVL.

The chain uses TRBV6-5 and TRBJ1-1; no reliable D call. The CDR3 totals 11 residues. Looked up from germline, CDR1 is MNHEY and CDR2 is SVGAGI. Trimming stripped 8 bases from V and 8 bases from J, with 12 bases between. As DNA, the CDR3 is TGTGCCAGCCTTAACGGAGGAGAAGCTTTCTTT. Translated: CASLNGGEAFF.

The rearrangement links TRBV9 to TRBJ1-2, with D tentatively TRBD1 (6 bases). This CDR3 contains 14 residues. Germline loops: CDR1 SGDLS, CDR2 YYNGEE. The ends were cut back, 0 bases at V and 2 bases at J, with 8 bases in the middle. CDR3 sequence (DNA): TGTGCCAGCAGCGTAGGGGGGCTCAACTATGGCTACACCTTC. Encoded protein: CASSVGGLNYGYTF.

This chain joins TRBV28 and TRBJ2-3, with D maybe TRBD2 (6 bases). The CDR3 is made up of 18 amino acids. CDR1 and CDR2 (germline): MDHEN, SYDVKM. V was pared by 3 bases and J by 2 bases, with 21 bases between. The CDR3 region has the DNA TGTGCCAGCAGTTTCCCGAGGGTTGTGGGGGGATACACAGATACGCAGTATTTT. Its translation: CASSFPRVVGGYTDTQYF.

The rearrangement links TRBV6-1 to TRBJ2-2; 8 bases are a match to TRBD1. There are 18 residues in the CDR3. Per germline, CDR1 MNHNS and CDR2 SASEGT. Germline trimming cut 2 bases from V and 1 base from J; bases unmatched to any gene: 9. CDR3 DNA: TGTGCCAGCAGTGAACGCGGGACAGGACTTGGGAACACCGGGGAGCTGTTTTTT. Protein sequence: CASSERGTGLGNTGELFF.

The chain couples TRBV19 to TRBJ2-3; TRBD2 matches at 7 bases. CDR3 size: 14 residues. V shed 8 bases and J 3 bases; nucleotides not matched to a gene: 8. Germline-derived CDR1 and CDR2 are LNHDA and SQIVND (reference sequence). CDR3: CASRNGGGTDTQYF. The CDR3 DNA follows: TGTGCCAGTCGCAACGGGGGAGGGACAGATACGCAGTATTTT.

The chain uses TRBV30 and TRBJ1-2, with no clear D. V dropped 8 bases and J dropped 6 bases, with 13 bases sitting between them. This CDR3 has 11 amino acids. Germline CDR1 reads GTSNPN; CDR2 reads SVGIG (reference sequence). CDR3 loop: CARTRLDGYTF. DNA of the CDR3: TGTGCCCGTACTAGGCTTGATGGCTACACCTTC.